The 15 T cell receptor beta chains below all came from one sample that was sequenced in a study of shared clonotypes between healthy human individuals. Clones were read by immunoSEQ multiplex PCR, and TCRdb kept only the in-frame ones, dropping some. The sample includes 400,000 to 550,000 clones, 79% seen only once; the top ten take approximately 12%. Sequencing was done on a sample of PBMCs. All receptors derive from a woman aged 40-49 years in good health. Some clones in this sample may be carry-over from other donors' samples.

The V call is TRBV30, the J call TRBJ1-6; 7 nucleotides match TRBD1. CDR1 is GTSNPN, CDR2 SVGIG, per germline (reference sequence). Trimming removed 0 bases from V and 8 bases from J; junction bases left unmatched: 4. The CDR3 contains 14 residues. DNA of the CDR3: TGTGCCTGGAGTGTCAGACAGGGAGATTCACCCCTCCACTTT. It codes for CAWSVRQGDSPLHF.

As concerns this clone: A far larger clone is one nucleotide away, so this likely arose from a read error. This chain joins TRBV11-2 and TRBJ2-7; the match to TRBD1 covers 8 bases. There are 14 residues in the CDR3. Germline V lookup: CDR1 SGHAT, CDR2 FQNNGV. CDR3 protein: CASSPQGGLYEQHF. The DNA for the CDR3 is TGTGCCAGCAGCCCACAGGGGGGACTGTACGAGCAGCACTTC.

The chain is built from TRBV7-2 and TRBJ2-3; no reliable D call. CDR1 and CDR2 from the germline V gene are SGHTA and FQGNSA. V lost 0 bases to trimming and J lost 2 bases, with 12 bases between them. This CDR3 contains 16 residues. CDR3 loop: CASSLASASITDTQYF. Written as DNA, the CDR3 is TGTGCCAGCAGCTTAGCATCCGCCTCGATCACAGATACGCAGTATTTT.

The chain employs TRBV28 and TRBJ2-7; TRBD1 or TRBD2 may be the D gene (5 bases each). V lost 6 bases and J lost 0, with 12 bases in between. The CDR3 has 14 residues. Looked up from germline, CDR1 is MDHEN and CDR2 is SYDVKM. CDR3 coding DNA: TGTGCCAGCAGGGGGGTCGCACCCTCCTACGAGCAGTACTTC. Translated: CASRGVAPSYEQYF.

Note on this clone: The identical CDR3 is also encoded by other nucleotide sequences in the sample. V is TRBV9 and J is TRBJ1-1; D is possibly TRBD1 (6 bases). The germline gives CDR1 SGDLS, CDR2 YYNGEE. The CDR3 contains 15 residues. Trimming removed 0 bases at V and 1 base at J, with 10 bases between. In DNA, the CDR3 is TGTGCCAGCAGCGTAGGTCAGGGGAGGAACACTGAAGCTTTCTTT. This translates into CASSVGQGRNTEAFF.

The chain recombines TRBV27 with TRBJ2-7; 9 bases fit TRBD1. With V trimmed by 6 bases and J by 3 bases, 12 bases remained unmatched. The length of the CDR3 is 16 residues. In germline, CDR1 is MNHEY, CDR2 SMNVEV (reference sequence). The CDR3 DNA reads TGTGCCAGCAGGAATGAAAGGACAGGGGAACACTACGAGCAGTACTTC. It translates to CASRNERTGEHYEQYF.

This clone was found a few times. One end of the junction is discordant with germline, which a read error may explain. The chain couples TRBV15 to TRBJ2-5; no clear D gene. Looked up from germline, CDR1 is LNHNV and CDR2 is YYDKDF (reference sequence). CDR3 length: 15 residues. The CDR3 here is CAASRTGPEAQTQYF. The CDR3 DNA is TGTGCCGCCAGCAGAACCGGGCCAGAGGCGCAGACCCAGTACTTC. The full variable domain, rest sourced from reference TRBV15 and TRBJ2-5, is DAMVIQNPRYQVTQFGKPVTLSCSQTLNHNVMYWYQQKSSQAPKLLFHYYDKDFNNEADTPDNFQSRRPNTSFCFLDIRSPGLGDTAMYLCAASRTGPEAQTQYFGPGTRLLVL.

The chain links TRBV7-8 to TRBJ2-3; perhaps D is TRBD1 or TRBD2 (6 bases each). Per the germline V gene, CDR1 is SGHVS and CDR2 is FQNEAQ. The CDR3 is made up of 16 amino acids. V dropped 0 bases and J dropped 6 bases, with 16 bases sitting between them. The CDR3 DNA is TGTGCCAGCAGCTTAGCTCGGGGGCTGAGGGTGGATACGCAGTATTTT. This gives the protein CASSLARGLRVDTQYF.

A few counts support this clone. Other DNA sequences of this sample code for an identical CDR3. CDR3 DNA sequence: TGTGCCAGCAGCTACACAGATACGCAGTATTTT. Translation gives CASSYTDTQYF. The V gene is TRBV2, the J gene TRBJ2-3; D ambiguous. V was cut by 6 bases and J by 2 bases, with 3 bases left in between. This CDR3 spans 11 amino acids. Germline loops: CDR1 SNHLY, CDR2 FYNNEI.

This clone was counted many times. The sample has other DNA sequences that encode this CDR3 too. This rearrangement joins TRBV6-6 to TRBJ2-7, with 7 positions matching TRBD1. Germline V gene sequence: CDR1 MNHNY, CDR2 SVGAGI (reference sequence). Trimming cost V 5 bases and J 1 base; bases outside gene matches: 8. This CDR3 spans 15 amino acids. CDR3 loop: CASSTYRGGSYEQYF. DNA of the CDR3: TGTGCCAGCAGTACCTACAGGGGTGGGTCCTACGAGCAGTACTTC.

The chain links TRBV10-3 to TRBJ2-7; 7 bases agree with TRBD1. V was pared by 3 bases and J by 5 bases, with 10 bases of the junction left unmatched. The CDR3 is 15 amino acids. The V gene's germline CDR1 is ENHRY and CDR2 SYGVKD. As DNA, the CDR3 is TGTGCCATCAGTGAACCCGGCAGGGGGTCACACGAGCAGTACTTC. Translated, it gives CAISEPGRGSHEQYF.

This chain links TRBV28 with TRBJ1-2; 7 nucleotides agree with TRBD1. The V and J ends lost 5 bases and 4 bases, in that order; junction bases with no gene match: 10. CDR3 length: 15 residues. CDR1 is MDHEN and CDR2 is SYDVKM in the germline V gene. Here the CDR3 DNA reads TGTGCCAGCAGTCCCTACAGGGGCGACACCTATGGCTACACCTTC. Its protein product is CASSPYRGDTYGYTF.

This chain joins TRBV5-1 and TRBJ2-5; TRBD2 matches at 10 bases. Per the germline V gene, CDR1 is SGHRS and CDR2 is YFSETQ. CDR3 length equals 14 residues. Trimming cost V 6 bases and J 5 bases; bases outside gene matches: 7. The CDR3 loop is CASKRAGGSETQYF. The CDR3 nucleotides are TGCGCCAGCAAACGAGCGGGAGGGTCGGAGACCCAGTACTTC.

The count of this clone is one. V and J are TRBV6-6 and TRBJ2-3, with D unresolved. Germline-derived CDR1 and CDR2 are MNHNY and SVGAGI (reference sequence). The CDR3 sequence is 13 residues long. Trimming cost V 2 bases and J 8 bases, with 11 bases left between them. CDR3 sequence reads: CASSYTHRGTQYF. For the CDR3, the DNA is TGTGCCAGCAGTTACACCCACCGAGGTACGCAGTATTTT.

This clone appeared once. V and J are TRBV18 and TRBJ2-2; D not resolved. The CDR3 loop spans 14 amino acids. In germline, CDR1 is KGHSH, CDR2 LQKENI. With 5 bases removed from V and 1 base from J, the gap between germline ends came to 8 bases. The CDR3: CASSARVNTGELFF. The CDR3 coding sequence is TGTGCCAGCTCAGCACGAGTGAACACCGGGGAGCTGTTTTTT.